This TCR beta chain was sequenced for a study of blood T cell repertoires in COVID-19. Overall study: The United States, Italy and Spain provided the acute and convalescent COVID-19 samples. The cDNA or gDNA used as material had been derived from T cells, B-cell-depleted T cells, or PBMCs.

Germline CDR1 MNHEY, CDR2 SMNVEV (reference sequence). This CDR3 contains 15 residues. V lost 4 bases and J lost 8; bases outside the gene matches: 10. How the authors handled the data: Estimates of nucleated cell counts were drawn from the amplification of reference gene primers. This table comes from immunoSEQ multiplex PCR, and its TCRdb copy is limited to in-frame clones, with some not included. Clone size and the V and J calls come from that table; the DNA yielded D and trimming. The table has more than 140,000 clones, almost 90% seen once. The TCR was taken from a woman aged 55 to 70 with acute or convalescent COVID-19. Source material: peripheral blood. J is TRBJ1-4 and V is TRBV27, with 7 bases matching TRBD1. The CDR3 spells CASSSRQGLYEKLFF. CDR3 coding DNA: TGTGCCAGCAGTTCCCGACAGGGTCTATACGAAAAACTGTTTTTT.